This T cell receptor beta chain was sequenced in a study of blood T cell repertoires in COVID-19. Sequencing was performed with immunoSEQ multiplex PCR; in TCRdb, only in-frame clones are kept and a portion is missing. The repertoire has over 75,000 clones, 85% to 90% of them found once; the top ten carry roughly 1.5%. This CDR3 is built from 13 residues. The germline V gene encodes CDR1 SGHRS and CDR2 YFSETQ. The V end lost 4 bases, the J end lost 6 bases, and 10 bases lay between the germline ends. The source material was peripheral blood. The chain joins TRBV5-1 to TRBJ2-2; D is unresolved. The sequence derives from a human donor with active COVID-19. The donor label of this sample is uncertain. DNA of the CDR3: TGCGCCAGCAGCAGAGACACGGCCGGGGAGCTGTTTTTT. Translated, it gives CASSRDTAGELFF.